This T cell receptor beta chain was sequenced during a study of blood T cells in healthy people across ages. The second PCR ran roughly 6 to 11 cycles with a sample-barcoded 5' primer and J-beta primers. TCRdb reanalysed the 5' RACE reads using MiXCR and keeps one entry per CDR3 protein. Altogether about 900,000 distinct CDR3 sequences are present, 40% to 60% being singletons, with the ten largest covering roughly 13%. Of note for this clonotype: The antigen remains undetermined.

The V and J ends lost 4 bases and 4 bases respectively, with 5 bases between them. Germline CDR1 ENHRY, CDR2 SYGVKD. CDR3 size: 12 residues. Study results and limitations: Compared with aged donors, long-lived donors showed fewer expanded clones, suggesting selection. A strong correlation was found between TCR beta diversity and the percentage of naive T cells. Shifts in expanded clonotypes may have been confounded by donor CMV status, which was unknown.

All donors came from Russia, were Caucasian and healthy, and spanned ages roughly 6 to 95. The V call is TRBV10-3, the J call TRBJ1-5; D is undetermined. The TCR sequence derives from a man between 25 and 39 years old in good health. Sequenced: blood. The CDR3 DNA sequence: TGTGCCATCAGTGGGCCGAATCAGCCCCAGCATTTT. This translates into CAISGPNQPQHF.